What follows describes a single T cell receptor (beta chain). Its antigen remains unidentified. This sample stems from a study of cytomegalovirus exposure and HLA in healthy donors. Overall study results and limits: HLA-A and HLA-B allele assignments for most subjects were reportedly predicted accurately using TCR beta sequences.

Researchers ran the PCR with 60 Vbeta and 13 Jbeta primers. Sequencing used immunoSEQ multiplex PCR; TCRdb keeps in-frame clones, though not all of them. The sample includes roughly 220,000 clones, 82% seen only once; the top ten take less than 3.5%. Trimming removed 1 base at V and 4 bases at J, with 12 bases between. CDR3 length: 15 residues. Germline values: CDR1 SEHNR, CDR2 FQNEAQ (reference sequence). The sequence was obtained from a woman between 40 and 55 years old in good health and CMV-seronegative. This chain joins TRBV7-9 and TRBJ2-3; TRBD1 might be the D (6 bases). Sequencing was carried out using PBMCs. Here the CDR3 reads CASSLVRGSSDTQYF. In DNA, the CDR3 is TGTGCCAGCAGCTTAGTCAGGGGAAGTTCAGATACGCAGTATTTT.